Listed below are T cell receptor beta chains from one sample, sequenced in a study of cytomegalovirus exposure and HLA in healthy donors. The method was immunoSEQ multiplex PCR; TCRdb's version includes in-frame clones alone and lacks a portion of them. The sample shows around 130,000 clones, about 78% of them seen only once. The specimen was PBMCs. The receptors derive from a human donor in good health. The CDR3 runs from the conserved cysteine through the conserved F or W. A D gene is named only where the DNA matches it firmly. Size is stated for part of the rows, as once, few or many counts, or as a class when the clone is expanded.

d_call	v_call	j_call	clone_size	cdr3_aa	cdr3_nt
-	TRBV29-1	TRBJ2-7	-	CSVEDRAHEQYF	TGCAGCGTTGAAGACAGGGCCCACGAGCAGTACTTC
TRBD2	TRBV5-4	TRBJ2-3	-	CASTRGETDTQYF	TGTGCCAGCACCCGGGGGGAAACAGATACGCAGTATTTT
TRBD1	TRBV18	TRBJ1-1	-	CASSLNPLGQGGDTEAFF	TGTGCCAGCTCCCTAAATCCCTTGGGACAGGGGGGAGACACTGAAGCTTTCTTT
TRBD1	TRBV7-2	TRBJ1-2	-	CASSKDRVLYGYTF	TGTGCCAGCAGCAAAGACAGGGTCCTTTATGGCTACACCTTC
-	TRBV15	TRBJ2-7	-	CATSRDKGRDWRSYEQYF	TGTGCCACCAGCAGAGATAAGGGCCGGGACTGGAGATCCTACGAGCAGTACTTC
TRBD1	TRBV18	TRBJ1-6	-	CASSPPGQGNSPLHF	TGTGCCAGCTCACCACCGGGACAGGGAAATTCACCCCTCCACTTT
TRBD1	TRBV7-8	TRBJ2-7	few	CASSLAGTGSSYEQYF	TGTGCCAGCAGCTTAGCCGGGACAGGGAGCTCCTACGAGCAGTACTTC
TRBD1	TRBV7-9	TRBJ2-7	-	CSSGQVQSQPYEQYF	TGTTCCAGCGGACAGGTCCAATCTCAACCCTACGAGCAGTACTTC
-	TRBV18	TRBJ2-1	-	CASSPSGLRSDEQFF	TGTGCCAGCTCACCAAGCGGCTTGAGGAGCGATGAGCAGTTCTTC
TRBD1	TRBV27	TRBJ2-3	-	CASSEGALYTDTQYF	TGTGCCAGCAGTGAGGGGGCCCTCTACACAGATACGCAGTATTTT
-	TRBV7-8	TRBJ1-2	-	CASSSVGLQGANYGYTF	TGTGCCAGCAGCTCCGTCGGGTTACAGGGAGCTAACTATGGCTACACCTTC
TRBD1	TRBV7-6	TRBJ2-2	-	CASSLTPGGLSGELFF	TGTGCCAGCAGCTTAACCCCAGGGGGCTTGAGCGGGGAGCTGTTTTTT
TRBD2	TRBV6-1	TRBJ2-7	-	CASSDIAGSYEQYF	TGTGCCAGCAGTGATATAGCGGGATCGTACGAGCAGTACTTC
-	TRBV6-6	TRBJ2-7	-	CASDPGPRVSYEQYF	TGTGCCAGCGATCCCGGGCCGCGGGTTTCCTACGAGCAGTACTTC